Listed here are 16 T cell receptor beta chains from one sample, sequenced in a study of T cell responses to AZD1222 COVID-19 vaccine. Generated by immunoSEQ multiplex PCR, the TCRdb table keeps only in-frame clones and is missing some. The sample consists of approximately 110,000 clones, roughly 85% of them appearing once. Sequencing was performed on peripheral blood, taken 28 days after the second AZD1222 dose. These receptors all come from an adult who received the AZD1222 COVID-19 vaccine.

The chain has TRBV12-3 or TRBV12-4 and TRBJ1-2; weak D call: TRBD1 (6 bases). V was shortened by 6 bases and J by 10 bases, with 18 bases between the two germline ends. CDR3 size: 13 residues. DNA for the CDR3: TGTGCCAGCAGGGGCCAACAGGGATTGTCCTACACCTTC. It is translated as CASRGQQGLSYTF.

The chain has TRBV6-4 and TRBJ1-1, with no clear D. Germline CDR1 is MRHNA and CDR2 is SNTAGT. The CDR3 has 13 residues. The germline V and J ends were trimmed by 6 bases and 10 bases, with 18 bases remaining between them. As DNA, the CDR3 is TGTGCCAGCAGCCCCTCGGTAGGAATGCGAGCTTTCTTT. Amino acid sequence: CASSPSVGMRAFF.

The chain is built from TRBV6-1 and TRBJ2-7; no reliable D call. Germline V gene data show CDR1 as MNHNS and CDR2 as SASEGT. The V end was cut by 0 bases, the J end by 3 bases, with 21 bases between. This CDR3 spans 18 amino acids. The DNA for the CDR3 is TGTGCCAGCAGTGAAGCTTCGGTGGGCAGATCTTTTGTCTACGAGCAGTACTTC. Its protein product is CASSEASVGRSFVYEQYF.

The chain is built from TRBV29-1 and TRBJ1-3; D is possibly TRBD1 (5 bases). This CDR3 comprises 16 residues. V lost 4 bases to trimming and J lost 0 bases, with 16 bases between them. Germline V gene sequence: CDR1 SQVTM, CDR2 ANQGSEA. The CDR3 protein is CSVGGIGKSSGNTIYF. In DNA, the CDR3 is TGCAGCGTTGGGGGCATTGGGAAGTCCTCTGGAAACACCATATATTTT.

The V call is TRBV2, the J call TRBJ2-3, with TRBD1 identical over 8 bases. The CDR3 covers 15 residues. Germline V gives CDR1 SNHLY, CDR2 FYNNEI. Trimming took 5 bases from V and 0 from J; bases not matched to a gene: 4. Here the CDR3 reads CASSRDRGSTDTQYF. In DNA, the CDR3 is TGTGCCAGCAGTCGAGACAGGGGAAGCACAGATACGCAGTATTTT.

The chain couples TRBV12-5 to TRBJ2-5; D not resolved. The V end lost 0 bases, the J end lost 2 bases, and 13 bases lay between the germline ends. The length of the CDR3 is 16 residues. Germline V CDR1 and CDR2: LGHNT, FRNRAP. Written as DNA, the CDR3 is TGTGCTAGTGGTTTGGTACTCGGGCACCAACAAGAGACCCAGTACTTC. This translates into CASGLVLGHQQETQYF.

This clone was detected only a few times. The CDR3 DNA reads as TGTGCCAGCAGCTTAGAGGGGAGCAGGGCGCGAGGGAGCGAGCAGTACTTC. It yields the protein CASSLEGSRARGSEQYF. V and J are TRBV7-9 and TRBJ2-7, with D possibly called TRBD1 or TRBD2 (5 bases each). V was shortened by 1 base and J by 6 bases, with 22 bases between the two germline ends. There are 17 residues in the CDR3. Per germline, CDR1 SEHNR and CDR2 FQNEAQ (reference sequence). Variable domain in full (rest from reference TRBV7-9 and TRBJ2-7): DTGVSQNPRHKITKRGQNVTFRCDPISEHNRLYWYRQTLGQGPEFLTYFQNEAQLEKSRLLSDRFSAERPKGSFSTLEIQRTEQGDSAMYLCASSLEGSRARGSEQYFGPGTRLTVT.

The V call is TRBV6-4, the J call TRBJ2-1; tentatively, D is TRBD2 (7 bases). From germline, CDR1 is MRHNA and CDR2 SNTAGT. The V end lost 0 bases, the J end lost 8 bases, and 14 bases lay between the germline ends. The CDR3 is 15 amino acids. The CDR3 is CASSDSWGGLHEQFF. The DNA of the CDR3 is TGTGCCAGCAGTGACTCTTGGGGGGGGCTTCATGAGCAGTTCTTC.

This rearrangement joins TRBV7-2 to TRBJ2-3, with 12 bases matching TRBD2. This CDR3 comprises 16 residues. The V segment lost 5 bases and the J segment 4 bases; nucleotides outside the gene matches: 7. Germline V gives CDR1 SGHTA, CDR2 FQGNSA. The CDR3 spells CASSITSGGYSDTQYF. For the CDR3, the DNA is TGTGCCAGCAGCATCACTAGCGGGGGGTACTCAGATACGCAGTATTTT.

V usage is TRBV19 and J usage is TRBJ1-2; D might be TRBD1 (5 bases). Germline CDR1 LNHDA, CDR2 SQIVND (reference sequence). The CDR3 consists of 15 residues. V was clipped by 6 bases and J by 4 bases, with 18 bases between them. CDR3 DNA: TGTGCCAGTAGGAATCCGGGACTGTCTATCTATGGCTACACCTTC. It yields the protein CASRNPGLSIYGYTF.

The chain recombines TRBV6-5 with TRBJ2-7; D possibly uses TRBD1 or TRBD2 (5 bases each). The CDR3 consists of 13 residues. V gave up 2 bases and J gave up 3 bases, with 8 bases separating them. Germline V lookup: CDR1 MNHEY, CDR2 SVGAGI. CDR3 coding DNA: TGTGCCAGCAGTTACGGGGACGGCTACGAGCAGTACTTC. Translated: CASSYGDGYEQYF.

This clone was detected a few times. The CDR3 loop is CASSSRPRPSYNEQFF. CDR3 bases: TGTGCCAGCAGTTCCCGCCCTAGGCCCTCCTACAATGAGCAGTTCTTC. The rearrangement joins TRBV6-5 to TRBJ2-1; no clear D gene. Germline V gene lookup returns CDR1 MNHEY and CDR2 SVGAGI. V shed 4 bases and J shed 0 bases, with 13 bases lying between them. CDR3 length equals 16 residues.

The rearrangement links TRBV10-1 to TRBJ1-2; D perhaps matches TRBD1 (6 bases). The CDR3 contains 14 residues. V lost 2 bases, J lost 7 bases, and 14 bases lay in between. CDR1 is WNHNN and CDR2 is SYGVQD in the germline V gene (reference sequence). CDR3 DNA: TGCGCCAGCAGTGAGCCCGAGGGGGGACGTGGCTACACCTTC. This translates into CASSEPEGGRGYTF.

The chain couples TRBV4-2 to TRBJ1-1; D is possibly TRBD1 (5 bases). Germline CDR1 is LGHNA and CDR2 is YNFKEQ. Between the trimmed V and J ends, which lost 1 base and 1 base, there was a span of 7 bases. The CDR3 runs to 14 residues. CDR3 amino acids: CASSQVGTNTEAFF. The CDR3 region has the DNA TGTGCCAGCAGCCAAGTAGGGACGAACACTGAAGCTTTCTTT.

This rearrangement joins TRBV5-4 to TRBJ1-2; unclear D gene. The CDR3 has 13 amino acids. In germline, CDR1 is SGHNT, CDR2 YYREEE (reference sequence). V lost 4 bases and J 6 bases, leaving 13 bases between the germline ends. The CDR3 DNA sequence: TGTGCCAGCAGCGTCGGTTGGAGAGATGGCTACACCTTC. Its protein product is CASSVGWRDGYTF. The whole variable domain, remainder taken from reference TRBV5-4 and TRBJ1-2, is ETGVTQSPTHLIKTRGQQVTLRCSSQSGHNTVSWYQQALGQGPQFIFQYYREEENGRGNFPPRFSGLQFPNYSSELNVNALELDDSALYLCASSVGWRDGYTFGSGTRLTVV.

This chain connects TRBV19 to TRBJ2-2; D might be TRBD1 (5 bases). Trimming removed 5 bases from V and 1 base from J, with 8 bases in between. This CDR3 is 14 amino acids long. The germline V gene has CDR1 LNHDA and CDR2 SQIVND (reference sequence). CDR3 bases: TGTGCCAGTAGTTGGCAGGGGAACACCGGGGAGCTGTTTTTT. Its translation is CASSWQGNTGELFF.